This T cell receptor beta chain was recorded in a study of blood T cell repertoires in COVID-19. V lost 1 base, J lost 3 bases, and 4 bases stayed unmatched. From germline, CDR1 is SGHTA and CDR2 FQGNSA. The CDR3 spans 15 residues. Assay used: immunoSEQ multiplex PCR; TCRdb lists only in-frame clones, some missing. Of under 30,000 clones in the sample, 90% to 95% were seen once. The sequenced sample consisted of peripheral blood. The origin of this receptor is a woman in her forties or fifties with active COVID-19. V is TRBV7-2 and J is TRBJ2-7, with 9 nucleotides matching TRBD2. CDR3 region: CASSLGLAGNYEQYF. The DNA of the CDR3 is TGTGCCAGCAGCTTAGGCCTAGCGGGGAACTACGAGCAGTACTTC.